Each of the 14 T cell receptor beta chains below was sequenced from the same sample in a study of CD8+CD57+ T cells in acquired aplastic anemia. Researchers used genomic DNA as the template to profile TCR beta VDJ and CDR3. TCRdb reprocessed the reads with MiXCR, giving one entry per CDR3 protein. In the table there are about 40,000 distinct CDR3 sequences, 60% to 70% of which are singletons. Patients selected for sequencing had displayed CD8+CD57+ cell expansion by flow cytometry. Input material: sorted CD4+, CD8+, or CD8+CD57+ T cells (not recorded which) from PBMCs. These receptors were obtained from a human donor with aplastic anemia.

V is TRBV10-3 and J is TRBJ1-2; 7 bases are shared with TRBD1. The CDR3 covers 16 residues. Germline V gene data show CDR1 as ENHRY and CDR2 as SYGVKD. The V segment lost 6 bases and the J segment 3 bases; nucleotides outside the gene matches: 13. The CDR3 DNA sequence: TGTGCCATCAGACCAAACTCGGACAGGCGGCACTATGGCTACACCTTC. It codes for CAIRPNSDRRHYGYTF.

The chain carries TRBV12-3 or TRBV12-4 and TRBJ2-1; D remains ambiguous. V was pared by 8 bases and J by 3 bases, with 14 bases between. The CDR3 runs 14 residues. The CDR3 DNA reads TGTGCCAGCGCAACCATCGCAGGCTACAATGAGCAGTTCTTC. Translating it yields CASATIAGYNEQFF.

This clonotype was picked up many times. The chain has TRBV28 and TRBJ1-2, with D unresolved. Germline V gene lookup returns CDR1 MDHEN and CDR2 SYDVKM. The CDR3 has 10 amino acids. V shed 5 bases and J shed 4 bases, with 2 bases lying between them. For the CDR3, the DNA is TGTGCCAGCAGTCGCTATGGCTACACCTTC. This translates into CASSRYGYTF.

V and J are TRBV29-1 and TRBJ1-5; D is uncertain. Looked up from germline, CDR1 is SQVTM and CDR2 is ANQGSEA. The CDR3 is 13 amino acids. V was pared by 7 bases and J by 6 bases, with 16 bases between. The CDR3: CSAFDGRGQPQHF. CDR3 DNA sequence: TGCAGCGCTTTTGACGGGCGGGGTCAGCCCCAGCATTTT. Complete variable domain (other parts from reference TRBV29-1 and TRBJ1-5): SAVISQKPSRDICQRGTSLTIQCQVDSQVTMMFWYRQQPGQSLTLIATANQGSEATYESGFVIDKFPISRPNLTFSTLTVSNMSPEDSSIYLCSAFDGRGQPQHFGDGTRLSIL.

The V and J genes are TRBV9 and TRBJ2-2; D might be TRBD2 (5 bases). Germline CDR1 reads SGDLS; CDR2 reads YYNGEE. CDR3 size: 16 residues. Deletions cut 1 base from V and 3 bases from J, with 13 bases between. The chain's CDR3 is CASSVRARADTGELFF. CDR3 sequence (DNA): TGTGCCAGCAGCGTAAGAGCTCGAGCGGACACCGGGGAGCTGTTTTTT.

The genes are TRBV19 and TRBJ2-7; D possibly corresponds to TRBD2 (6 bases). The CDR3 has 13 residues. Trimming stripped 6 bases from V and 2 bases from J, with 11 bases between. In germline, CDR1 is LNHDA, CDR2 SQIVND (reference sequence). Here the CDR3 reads CASSTPGAYEQYF. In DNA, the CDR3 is TGTGCCAGTAGCACCCCGGGAGCCTACGAGCAGTACTTC.

CDR3 in amino acids: CASSHRDRDYEQYF. The CDR3 nucleotides read TGTGCCAGCAGCCACCGGGACAGGGATTACGAGCAGTACTTC. The V and J genes are TRBV14 and TRBJ2-7, with 9 bases fitting TRBD1. Trimming cost V 3 bases and J 4 bases; bases outside gene matches: 4. This CDR3 region has 14 residues. Per the germline V gene, CDR1 is SGHDN and CDR2 is FVKESK.

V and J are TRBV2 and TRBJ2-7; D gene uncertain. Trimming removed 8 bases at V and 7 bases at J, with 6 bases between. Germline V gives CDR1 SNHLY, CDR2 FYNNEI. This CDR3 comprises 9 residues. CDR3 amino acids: CASGVEQYV. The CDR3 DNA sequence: TGTGCCAGCGGTGTAGAGCAGTACGTC.

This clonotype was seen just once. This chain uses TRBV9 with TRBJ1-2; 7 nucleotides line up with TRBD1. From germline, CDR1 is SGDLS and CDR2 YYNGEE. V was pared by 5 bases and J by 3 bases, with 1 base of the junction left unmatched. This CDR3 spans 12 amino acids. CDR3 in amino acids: CASSDRDYGYTF. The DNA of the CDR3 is TGTGCCAGCAGTGACAGGGACTATGGCTACACCTTC.

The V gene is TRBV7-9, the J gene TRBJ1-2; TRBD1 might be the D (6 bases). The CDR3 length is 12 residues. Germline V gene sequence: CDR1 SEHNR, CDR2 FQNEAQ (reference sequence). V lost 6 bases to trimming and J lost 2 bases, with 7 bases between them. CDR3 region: CASRGTNYGYTF. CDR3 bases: TGTGCCAGCAGGGGGACAAACTATGGCTACACCTTC.

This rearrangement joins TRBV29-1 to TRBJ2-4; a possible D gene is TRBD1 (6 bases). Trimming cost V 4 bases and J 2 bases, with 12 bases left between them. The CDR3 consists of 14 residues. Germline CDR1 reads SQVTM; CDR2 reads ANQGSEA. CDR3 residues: CSVALQGTKNIQYF. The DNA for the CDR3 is TGCAGCGTTGCGCTCCAGGGGACCAAAAACATTCAGTACTTC.

Here the CDR3 reads CASSPRTGITEAFF. As DNA, the CDR3 is TGTGCCAGCAGCCCTCGGACAGGGATCACTGAAGCTTTCTTT. V usage is TRBV7-9 and J usage is TRBJ1-1, with 8 nucleotides matching TRBD1. V lost 5 bases to trimming and J lost 4 bases; unmatched junction nucleotides: 6. The CDR3 consists of 14 residues. Germline V CDR1 and CDR2: SEHNR, FQNEAQ (reference sequence).

DNA for the CDR3: TGTGCCAGCAGTGTGGGACTAGAGGGGACCCAGTACTTC. Amino acids: CASSVGLEGTQYF. This chain joins TRBV2 and TRBJ2-5; 8 bases align to TRBD2. Germline lookup yields CDR1 SNHLY and CDR2 FYNNEI. The CDR3 totals 13 residues. V lost 4 bases to trimming and J lost 7 bases; unmatched junction nucleotides: 5.

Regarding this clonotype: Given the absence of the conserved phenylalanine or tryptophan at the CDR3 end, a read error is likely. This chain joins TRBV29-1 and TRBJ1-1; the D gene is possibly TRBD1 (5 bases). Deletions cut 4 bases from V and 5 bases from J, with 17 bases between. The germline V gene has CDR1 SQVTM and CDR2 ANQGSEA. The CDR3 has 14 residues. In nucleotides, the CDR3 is TGCAGCGTTGGAGATTTTCCCAGGGCGACTGAAGCTTTCCTT. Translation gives CSVGDFPRATEAFL.